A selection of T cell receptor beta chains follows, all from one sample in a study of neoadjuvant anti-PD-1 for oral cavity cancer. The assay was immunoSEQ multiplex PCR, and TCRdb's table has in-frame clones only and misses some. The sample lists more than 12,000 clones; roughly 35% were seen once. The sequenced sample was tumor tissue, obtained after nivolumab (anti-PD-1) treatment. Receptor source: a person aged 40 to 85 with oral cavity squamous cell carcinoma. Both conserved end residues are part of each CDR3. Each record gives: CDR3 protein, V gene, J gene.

cdr3_aa: CASSLQGRSGYEQYF; v_call: TRBV4-3; j_call: TRBJ2-7
cdr3_aa: CASSLGEVSGELFF; v_call: TRBV5-1; j_call: TRBJ2-2
cdr3_aa: CASSLDGTSGVDTQYF; v_call: TRBV5-1; j_call: TRBJ2-3
cdr3_aa: CASSSLQGLNTEAFF; v_call: TRBV7-8; j_call: TRBJ1-1
cdr3_aa: CASSPAGRVTYNEQFF; v_call: TRBV18; j_call: TRBJ2-1
cdr3_aa: CASSPGQGTTNEKLFF; v_call: TRBV9; j_call: TRBJ1-4
cdr3_aa: CASRQQGAGELFF; v_call: TRBV25-1; j_call: TRBJ2-2
cdr3_aa: CASSSGVRAYEQYF; v_call: TRBV6-1; j_call: TRBJ2-7
cdr3_aa: CASSARVTQETQYF; v_call: TRBV11-2; j_call: TRBJ2-5
cdr3_aa: CASSIRTGFNEQYF; v_call: TRBV7-9; j_call: TRBJ2-7
cdr3_aa: CASSVSVAISEQFF; v_call: TRBV9; j_call: TRBJ2-1
cdr3_aa: CASSRRDYNSPLHF; v_call: TRBV4-3; j_call: TRBJ1-6
cdr3_aa: CASSPEGDRTYEQYF; v_call: TRBV5-1; j_call: TRBJ2-7
cdr3_aa: CASSLERVSGYTF; v_call: TRBV5-4; j_call: TRBJ1-2
cdr3_aa: CASSIQGDGYEQYF; v_call: TRBV19; j_call: TRBJ2-7
cdr3_aa: CASSQTTFSYNSPLHF; v_call: TRBV4-1; j_call: TRBJ1-6
cdr3_aa: CASSSRRNTEAFF; v_call: TRBV7-7; j_call: TRBJ1-1
cdr3_aa: CASRLTGSNQPQHF; v_call: TRBV28; j_call: TRBJ1-5
cdr3_aa: CASSLAEAGKGRAGYTF; v_call: TRBV7-2; j_call: TRBJ1-2
cdr3_aa: CAWSAMGPTGVDTQYF; v_call: TRBV30; j_call: TRBJ2-3
cdr3_aa: CASSVDRVNTGELFF; v_call: TRBV5-4; j_call: TRBJ2-2
cdr3_aa: CASSPIRGGELFF; v_call: TRBV14; j_call: TRBJ2-2
cdr3_aa: CASSEEGHVPYEQYF; v_call: TRBV6-1; j_call: TRBJ2-7
cdr3_aa: CASSGTGSTEAFF; v_call: TRBV7-8; j_call: TRBJ1-1